The sequence of this T cell receptor beta chain was determined in a study of cytomegalovirus exposure and HLA in healthy donors. Germline V gene sequence: CDR1 SGHDT, CDR2 YYEEEE. The CDR3 sequence is 16 residues long. Trimming cost V 1 base and J 3 bases; bases outside gene matches: 8. This clone has a handful of counts. The PCR had 60 Vbeta and 13 Jbeta primers. Profiling relied on immunoSEQ multiplex PCR, and the TCRdb table lists in-frame clones only, not all of them. Among roughly 200,000 clones, roughly 70% were seen once, and the ten largest hold approximately 2%. V gene TRBV5-6 combines with J gene TRBJ2-7, with 9 bases that match TRBD2. Sequencing was carried out using PBMCs. The receptor's source is a woman in her thirties in good health and CMV-seronegative. For the CDR3, the DNA is TGTGCCAGCAGCTTGATTAGCGGGAGTCTTCGCTACGAGCAGTACTTC. Translated, it gives CASSLISGSLRYEQYF.